Listed below are T cell receptor beta chains from one sample, sequenced in a study of cytomegalovirus exposure and HLA in healthy donors. Assay: immunoSEQ multiplex PCR; the TCRdb copy retains only in-frame clones and omits some. The table includes about 140,000 clones, roughly three quarters detected once. Material: PBMCs. These receptors were obtained from a woman aged 50 to 60 in good health and CMV-seronegative. The CDR3 runs from the conserved cysteine through the conserved F or W. D genes are given only for firm matches. The listing skips clone size in some rows; elsewhere it reads once, few, many or a size class.

d_gene,abundance,v_gene,j_gene,CDR3nt,CDR3aa
NA,NA,TRBV2,TRBJ2-3,TGTGCCAGCAGTGATCTAACTACCCCCTCCAGAGATACGCAGTATTTT,CASSDLTTPSRDTQYF
NA,NA,TRBV4-1,TRBJ2-3,TGCGCCAGCAGCCACGGGACCCCCAGGGGTCCCAAATCAGCAGATACGCAGTATTTT,CASSHGTPRGPKSADTQYF
TRBD1,NA,TRBV18,TRBJ1-2,TGTGCCAGCTCACCCGAGGGTGGGACAGGGGCCCCTCTCAGTGGCTACACCTTC,CASSPEGGTGAPLSGYTF
TRBD2,NA,TRBV4-1,TRBJ2-3,TGCGCCAGCAGCCAAGTTCTAGCGGGATACCCTAGCACAGATACGCAGTATTTT,CASSQVLAGYPSTDTQYF
NA,NA,TRBV28,TRBJ1-6,TGTGCCAGCAGTTTTCCGGGGGGGACCAATTCACCCCTCCACTTT,CASSFPGGTNSPLHF
NA,NA,TRBV4-3,TRBJ2-7,TGCGCCAGCAGCCCTACTTGGGGGGGCCTGCACTACGAGCAGTACTTC,CASSPTWGGLHYEQYF
TRBD1,NA,TRBV4-3,TRBJ1-1,TGCGCCAGCAGCCAAGAAGACAGGGACACTGAAGCTTTCTTT,CASSQEDRDTEAFF
TRBD1,once,TRBV7-9,TRBJ2-5,TGTGCCAGCAGCTCGGACAGGGTGTCGGAGACCCAGTACTTC,CASSSDRVSETQYF
NA,NA,TRBV5-4,TRBJ2-3,TGTGCCAGCAGCTATTGGAGCCCAGATACGCAGTATTTT,CASSYWSPDTQYF
TRBD2,few,TRBV7-9,TRBJ2-1,TGTGCCAGCAGCGGACTAGCGGGGGGCCCGAGCTCCTACAATGAGCAGTTCTTC,CASSGLAGGPSSYNEQFF
TRBD2,NA,TRBV19,TRBJ2-4,TGTGCCAGTAGTGTACCTAGCGGGGGCCAGTTAATTCAGTACTTC,CASSVPSGGQLIQYF
NA,few,TRBV10-1,TRBJ1-2,TGCGCCAGCAGGCCCTTTGACAAACGCAGCTATGGCTACACCTTC,CASRPFDKRSYGYTF
NA,NA,TRBV11-3,TRBJ1-2,TGTGCCAGCAGCCGGGGGGGGCAAGGCTACACCTTC,CASSRGGQGYTF
NA,NA,TRBV13,TRBJ2-1,TGTGCCAGCAGCTTAGAGGGCCGGACAGTGGATGAGCAGTTCTTC,CASSLEGRTVDEQFF
NA,once,TRBV12-5,TRBJ2-3,TGTGCTAGTGGTTTGGTATGGAGACAGTTGTATTTT,CASGLVWRQLYF
TRBD2,NA,TRBV2,TRBJ2-3,TGTGCCAGCAGTCCCCAGACTAGCGGGGGGGCTACGCAGTATTTT,CASSPQTSGGATQYF
TRBD2,NA,TRBV9,TRBJ2-1,TGTGCCAGCAGCGCCGGGACTAGACCCGGTGAGCAGTTCTTC,CASSAGTRPGEQFF
NA,NA,TRBV6-1,TRBJ2-1,TGTGCCAGCAGTACGGACAGTTACAATGAGCAGTTCTTC,CASSTDSYNEQFF
TRBD2,NA,TRBV9,TRBJ2-1,TGTGCCAGCAGCTCGACTAGCGGGGGGATACGTGAGCAGTTCTTC,CASSSTSGGIREQFF
NA,NA,TRBV7-6,TRBJ2-7,TGTGCCAGCAGCAGAGAGTCGGGCTACGAGCAGTACTTC,CASSRESGYEQYF
NA,NA,TRBV9,TRBJ2-2,TGTGCCAGCAGCGTAGAGAGGAACACCGGGGAGCTGTTTTTT,CASSVERNTGELFF
TRBD1,NA,TRBV30,TRBJ1-2,TGTGCCTGGAGTTCGGCAGGGGGCGCCTATGGCTACACCTTC,CAWSSAGGAYGYTF
NA,NA,TRBV5-1,TRBJ2-1,TGCGCCAGCTTCCCCGGAGGTAGCCGGGGTGAGCAGTTCTTC,CASFPGGSRGEQFF
NA,NA,TRBV5-4,TRBJ2-7,TGTGCCAGCAGCAATTCGCGGCAAGAGCAGTACTTC,CASSNSRQEQYF
TRBD1,NA,TRBV19,TRBJ1-1,TGTGCCAGTAGCCGGACAGGCTTTGAAGCTTTCTTT,CASSRTGFEAFF
NA,NA,TRBV7-9,TRBJ2-5,TGTGCCAGCAGCAGAACCGGGGGAGAGACCCAGTACTTC,CASSRTGGETQYF
TRBD2,NA,TRBV9,TRBJ2-1,TGTGCCAGCAGCGTAGGTGGACTAGCGGCCTACAATGAGCAGTTCTTC,CASSVGGLAAYNEQFF
TRBD1,NA,TRBV19,TRBJ1-5,TGTGCCAGTAGTCTCGGACAGGGCAATCAGCCCCAGCATTTT,CASSLGQGNQPQHF
NA,NA,TRBV7-7,TRBJ2-2,TGTGCTAGCAGCCCCGTCGACAGGAGAAACACCGGGGAGCTGTTTTTT,CASSPVDRRNTGELFF
TRBD1,NA,TRBV9,TRBJ2-5,TGTGCCAGCAGCTTCACCGGGACAGCTTGGGAGACCCAGTACTTC,CASSFTGTAWETQYF
NA,once,TRBV2,TRBJ1-2,TGTGCCAGCAGTGAACCCTCACTTGGGCTAGCACTCCAGAGGAAGGACTATGGCTACACCTTC,CASSEPSLGLALQRKDYGYTF
NA,NA,TRBV2,TRBJ1-2,TGTGCCAGCATCACCTCAGGGAATGGCTATGGCTACACCTTC,CASITSGNGYGYTF
NA,NA,TRBV7-9,TRBJ2-7,TGTGCCAGCAGCTCCGTTCAGGGATATTACTACGAGCAGTACTTC,CASSSVQGYYYEQYF
TRBD1,NA,TRBV7-2,TRBJ1-1,TGTGCCAGCAGCACCCAGACAGGGATGAACACTGAAGCTTTCTTT,CASSTQTGMNTEAFF
NA,NA,TRBV2,TRBJ2-7,TGTGCCACCGGAGACCTCTCCTACGAGCAGTACTTC,CATGDLSYEQYF
NA,NA,TRBV15,TRBJ2-1,TGTGCCACCAGCAGAGATCCGAGGTCCTACAATGAGCAGTTCTTC,CATSRDPRSYNEQFF
TRBD1,few,TRBV4-1,TRBJ1-1,TGCGCCAGCAGCAGTTACAGGGGTATGAACACTGAAGCTTTCTTT,CASSSYRGMNTEAFF
TRBD1,NA,TRBV29-1,TRBJ1-2,TGCAGCGTTGGGACAGGGGATGGGAGGTATGGCTACACCTTC,CSVGTGDGRYGYTF
TRBD1,NA,TRBV28,TRBJ1-6,TGTGCCAGCAGTGGGGGGGACAGGTGGAATTCACCCCTCCACTTT,CASSGGDRWNSPLHF
TRBD1,NA,TRBV29-1,TRBJ2-7,TGCAGCGTTGAGGACAGGGCCCACTACGAGCAGTACTTC,CSVEDRAHYEQYF
TRBD1,NA,TRBV6-4,TRBJ1-1,TGTGCCAGCAGTGACGGGTCCGCAGGGGGGAGAGCTTTCTTT,CASSDGSAGGRAFF
NA,few,TRBV13,TRBJ1-3,TGTGCCAGCAGCTTAGTAGGGGGTAACGGAAACACCATATATTTT,CASSLVGGNGNTIYF